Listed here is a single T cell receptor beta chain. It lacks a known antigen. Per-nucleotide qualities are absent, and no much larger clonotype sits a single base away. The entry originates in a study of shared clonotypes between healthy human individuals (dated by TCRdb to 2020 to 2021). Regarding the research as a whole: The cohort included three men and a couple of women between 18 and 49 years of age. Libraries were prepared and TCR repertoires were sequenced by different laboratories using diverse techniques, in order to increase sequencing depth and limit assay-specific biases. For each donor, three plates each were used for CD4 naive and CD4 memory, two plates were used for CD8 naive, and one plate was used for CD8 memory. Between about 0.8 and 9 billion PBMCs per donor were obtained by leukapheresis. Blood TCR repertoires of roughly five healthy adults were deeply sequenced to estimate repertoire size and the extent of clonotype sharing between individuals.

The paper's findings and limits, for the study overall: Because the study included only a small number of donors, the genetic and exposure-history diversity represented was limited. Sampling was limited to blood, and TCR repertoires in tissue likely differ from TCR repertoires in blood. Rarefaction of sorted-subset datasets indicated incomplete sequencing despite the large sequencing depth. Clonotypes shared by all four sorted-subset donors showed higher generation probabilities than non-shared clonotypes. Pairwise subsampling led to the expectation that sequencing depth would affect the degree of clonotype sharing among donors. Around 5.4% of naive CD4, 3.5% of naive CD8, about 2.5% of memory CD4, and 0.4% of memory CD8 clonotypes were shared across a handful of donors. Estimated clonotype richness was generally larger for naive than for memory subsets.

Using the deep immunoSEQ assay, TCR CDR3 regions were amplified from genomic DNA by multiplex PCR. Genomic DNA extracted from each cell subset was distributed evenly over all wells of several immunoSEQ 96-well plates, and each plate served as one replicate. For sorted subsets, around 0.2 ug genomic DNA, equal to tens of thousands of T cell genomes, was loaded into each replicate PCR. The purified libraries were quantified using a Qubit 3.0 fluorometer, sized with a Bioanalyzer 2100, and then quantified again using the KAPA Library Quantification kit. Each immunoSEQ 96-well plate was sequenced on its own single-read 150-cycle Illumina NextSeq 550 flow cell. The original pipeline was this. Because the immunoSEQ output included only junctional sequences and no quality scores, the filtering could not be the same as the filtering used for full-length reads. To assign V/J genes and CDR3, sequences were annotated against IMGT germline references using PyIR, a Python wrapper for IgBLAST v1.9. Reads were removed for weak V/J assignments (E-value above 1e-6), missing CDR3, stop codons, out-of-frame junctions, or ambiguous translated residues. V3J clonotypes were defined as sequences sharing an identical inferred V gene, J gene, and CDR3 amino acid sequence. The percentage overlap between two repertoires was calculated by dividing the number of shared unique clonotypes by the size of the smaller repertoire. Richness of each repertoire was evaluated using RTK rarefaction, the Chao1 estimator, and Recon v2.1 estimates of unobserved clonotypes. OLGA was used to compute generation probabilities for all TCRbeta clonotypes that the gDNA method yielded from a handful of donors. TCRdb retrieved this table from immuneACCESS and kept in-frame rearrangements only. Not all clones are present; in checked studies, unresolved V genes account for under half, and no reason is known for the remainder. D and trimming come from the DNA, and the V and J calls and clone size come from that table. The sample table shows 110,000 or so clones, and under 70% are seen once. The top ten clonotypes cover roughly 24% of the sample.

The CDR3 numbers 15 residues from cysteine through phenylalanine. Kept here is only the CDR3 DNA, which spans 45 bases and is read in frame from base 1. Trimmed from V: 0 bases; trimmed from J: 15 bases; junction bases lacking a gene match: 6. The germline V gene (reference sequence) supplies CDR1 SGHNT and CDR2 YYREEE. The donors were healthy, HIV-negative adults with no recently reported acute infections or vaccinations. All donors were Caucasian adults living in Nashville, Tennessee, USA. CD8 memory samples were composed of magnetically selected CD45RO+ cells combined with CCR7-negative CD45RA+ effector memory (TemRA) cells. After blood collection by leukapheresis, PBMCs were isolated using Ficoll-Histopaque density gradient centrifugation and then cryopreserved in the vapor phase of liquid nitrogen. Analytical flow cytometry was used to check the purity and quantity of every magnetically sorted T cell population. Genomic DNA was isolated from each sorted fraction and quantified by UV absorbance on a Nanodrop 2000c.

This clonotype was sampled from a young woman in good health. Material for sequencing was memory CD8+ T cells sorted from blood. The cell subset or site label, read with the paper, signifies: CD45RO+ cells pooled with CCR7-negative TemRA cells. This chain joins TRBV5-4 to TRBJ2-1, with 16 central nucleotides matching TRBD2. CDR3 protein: CASSLAGTSGRAPFF. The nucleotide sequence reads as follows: TGTGCCAGCAGCTTGGCCGGGACTAGCGGGAGGGCCCCGTTCTTC.